This passage covers 14 T cell receptor beta chains from one sample sequenced in a study of control samples from healthy donors and cancer patients. The data were produced by immunoSEQ multiplex PCR, yet TCRdb's version contains in-frame clones alone and is incomplete. This table has some 140,000 clones, around nine tenths appearing once. Sample: blood. The origin of the receptors is a woman in her twenties or thirties in good health.

The chain has TRBV14 and TRBJ2-2; D unclear. There are 15 residues in the CDR3. V lost 0 bases and J 4 bases, leaving 9 bases between the germline ends. CDR1 and CDR2 from the germline V gene are SGHDN and FVKESK. The chain's CDR3 is CASSQENWSTGELFF. The CDR3 nucleotides read TGTGCCAGCAGCCAAGAGAACTGGAGCACCGGGGAGCTGTTTTTT.

The chain joins TRBV19 to TRBJ2-3; 8 bases match TRBD1. The CDR3 sequence is 15 residues long. V lost 5 bases to trimming and J lost 1 base; unmatched junction nucleotides: 5. The germline gives CDR1 LNHDA, CDR2 SQIVND (reference sequence). CDR3 residues: CASSLQGAGTDTQYF. The CDR3 bases are TGTGCCAGTAGTCTTCAGGGGGCAGGCACAGATACGCAGTATTTT.

V and J are TRBV27 and TRBJ2-7; 7 bases are a match to TRBD1. This CDR3 contains 14 residues. V lost 7 bases, J lost 2 bases, and 8 bases stayed unmatched. Germline-derived CDR1 and CDR2 are MNHEY and SMNVEV (reference sequence). This chain's CDR3 is CASNNRDSPYEQYF. The CDR3 coding sequence is TGTGCCAGCAATAATCGGGACAGTCCCTACGAGCAGTACTTC.

This chain links TRBV3-1 (or the pseudogene TRBV3-2) with TRBJ1-2, with D possibly being TRBD1 (5 bases). This CDR3 has 15 amino acids. Trimming removed 4 bases from V and 8 bases from J, with 20 bases in between. The germline V gene encodes CDR1 LGHDT and CDR2 YNNKEL (reference sequence). The CDR3 DNA reads as TGTGCCAGCAGCCTTTCAACGACAGTTCGGGGCGGCTACACCTTC. Translation gives CASSLSTTVRGGYTF.

The gene calls are TRBV10-3 and TRBJ2-1, with 15 bases lining up with TRBD2. CDR1 and CDR2 (germline): ENHRY, SYGVKD. V trimming: 4 bases; J trimming: 5 bases; junction bases outside the gene matches: 6. The length of the CDR3 is 17 residues. CDR3 coding DNA: TGTGCCATCAGTGCCCGGACTAGCGGGAGGGCGGACAATGAGCAGTTCTTC. It translates to CAISARTSGRADNEQFF.

On this clone: Other DNA sequences of this sample code for an identical CDR3. The V gene is TRBV5-1, the J gene TRBJ1-6, with D unclear. Trimming removed 2 bases from V and 1 base from J, with 7 bases in between. CDR3 length: 15 amino acids. Germline V gives CDR1 SGHRS, CDR2 YFSETQ. For the CDR3, the DNA is TGCGCCAGCAGCTTAGGAGGTTCCTATAATTCACCCCTCCACTTT. Translated, it gives CASSLGGSYNSPLHF.

The CDR3 sequence: CASSWDRGEAFF. The CDR3 nucleotides are TGTGCCAGCAGTTGGGACAGGGGCGAAGCTTTCTTT. This chain uses TRBV6-5 with TRBJ1-1, with 10 nucleotides matching TRBD1. This CDR3 spans 12 amino acids. Germline values: CDR1 MNHEY, CDR2 SVGAGI. The junction had 1 base not matched to a gene; V was cut back by 4 bases and J by 8 bases.

V usage is TRBV2 and J usage is TRBJ2-1, with 8 bases matching TRBD2. The ends lost 6 bases at V and 7 bases at J; junction bases unmatched: 8. This CDR3 is 14 amino acids long. CDR1 is SNHLY, CDR2 FYNNEI, per germline. CDR3 in amino acids: CASRQGLALNEQFF. CDR3 DNA: TGTGCCAGCAGACAAGGACTAGCTCTGAATGAGCAGTTCTTC.

V gene TRBV7-3 combines with J gene TRBJ2-6; 8 bases map to TRBD2. Germline assignment: CDR1 SGHTA and CDR2 FQGTGA. The CDR3 length is 18 residues. V trimming: 0 bases; J trimming: 3 bases; junction bases outside the gene matches: 7. The CDR3 bases are TGTGCCAGCAGCTTAACGATAGCGGGAATAGGTGGGGCCAACGTCCTGACTTTC. Translated, it gives CASSLTIAGIGGANVLTF.

The chain couples TRBV6-5 to TRBJ2-2; the D is unclear. Germline V gives CDR1 MNHEY, CDR2 SVGAGI. Trimming took off 8 bases at V and 8 bases at J, with 9 bases between the two ends. The CDR3 has 11 amino acids. This chain's CDR3 is CASDQAGELFF. The CDR3 DNA is TGTGCCAGCGATCAGGCGGGGGAGCTGTTTTTT.

With regard to this clone: This sample includes further DNA sequences coding for the same CDR3. The chain joins TRBV6-5 to TRBJ1-1; D may be TRBD1 (5 bases). The CDR3 is made up of 13 amino acids. Trimming stripped 6 bases from V and 1 base from J, with 9 bases between. Germline loops: CDR1 MNHEY, CDR2 SVGAGI. CDR3 sequence (DNA): TGTGCCAGCAGGGATAGGGGGAACACTGAAGCTTTCTTT. It translates to CASRDRGNTEAFF.

This clone appeared once. This chain's CDR3 is CAWSPGHRETQYF. In DNA form, the CDR3 reads TGTGCCTGGAGTCCGGGCCACCGGGAGACCCAGTACTTC. The chain has TRBV30 and TRBJ2-5; D remains unclear. Germline values: CDR1 GTSNPN, CDR2 SVGIG (reference sequence). The CDR3 is 13 residues long. V shed 2 bases and J shed 5 bases, with 12 bases lying between them.

This rearrangement joins TRBV18 to TRBJ1-1; 9 bases agree with TRBD1. From germline, CDR1 is KGHSH and CDR2 LQKENI. The trim removed 1 base at V and 1 base at J, leaving 7 bases unmatched. CDR3 length: 17 residues. The CDR3 is CASSPLEHRGRNTEAFF. The CDR3 region has the DNA TGTGCCAGCTCACCACTGGAACACAGGGGGCGGAACACTGAAGCTTTCTTT.

Written as DNA, the CDR3 is TGTGCCAGCAGCTTGTTTCTGGAAGGAAGGGATCATAGCAATCAGCCCCAGCATTTT. Protein product: CASSLFLEGRDHSNQPQHF. The V and J genes are TRBV5-8 and TRBJ1-5; no clear D gene. Trimming pared 1 base from V and 0 bases from J, leaving 20 bases between. There are 19 residues in the CDR3. Germline V gives CDR1 SGHTS, CDR2 YDEGEE.